This T cell receptor beta chain was observed in a study of T-cell memory formation after mild COVID-19. Study outcomes and limitations: Cross-reactive memory seemingly joined, as some responding clones were found in pre-infection memory. CD4+ contracting clones lay mainly in CM and EM, CD8+ ones in EMRA. Whether day 37 second-wave clones are SARS-CoV-2-specific was not confirmed. Clones that shrank (day 15 to 85) were balanced CD4/CD8, whereas later expanders leaned CD4+.

MiXCR, applied by TCRdb to the 5' RACE reads, yields one record per CDR3 protein. The table lists 430,000 or so distinct CDR3 sequences, nearly 25% of them singletons, with roughly an eighth in the top ten. This clonotype occurred a few times. Antigen specificity is unknown. This CDR3 has 11 residues. V lost 9 bases and J lost 12, with 15 bases in between. V and J are TRBV12-3 or TRBV12-4 and TRBJ2-1; possibly TRBD1 or TRBD2 for D (5 bases each). The source of this sequence is an adult woman who had mild COVID-19 (a few samples of this study predate the infection). Cell type and time point are not known. The sequencing sample was made of PBMCs or a T cell subset sorted from them (not recorded which). The CDR3 sequence: CASQSGGGQFF. CDR3 bases: TGTGCCAGTCAAAGTGGGGGTGGGCAGTTCTTC.